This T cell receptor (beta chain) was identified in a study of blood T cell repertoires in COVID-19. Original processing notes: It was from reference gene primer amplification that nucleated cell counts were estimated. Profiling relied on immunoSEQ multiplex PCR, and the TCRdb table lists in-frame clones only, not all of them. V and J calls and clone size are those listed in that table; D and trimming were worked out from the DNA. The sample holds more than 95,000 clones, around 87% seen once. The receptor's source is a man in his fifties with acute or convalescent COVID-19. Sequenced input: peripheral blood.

The CDR3 region has the DNA TGTGCCAGCAGCGAGGATAGCGGGAGTGGGGACAAAAACATTCAGTACTTC. Amino acid sequence: CASSEDSGSGDKNIQYF. The chain links TRBV9 to TRBJ2-4; the match to TRBD2 covers 9 bases. Germline V gene lookup returns CDR1 SGDLS and CDR2 YYNGEE. The CDR3 is 17 residues long. V dropped 3 bases and J dropped 3; count of bases not matched to a gene: 10.